This T cell receptor beta chain came from a study of vaccination effects on CD4 cells after COVID-19. For the study at large: Participants were given two doses of BNT162b2 or mRNA-1273 vaccine.

The CDR3 loop spans 15 amino acids. Germline trimming cut 5 bases from V and 3 bases from J; bases unmatched to any gene: 6. Germline loops: CDR1 SGHNT, CDR2 YENEEA. Concerning this clone: The antigen remains undetermined.

Sequencing used immunoSEQ multiplex PCR; TCRdb keeps in-frame clones, though not all of them. The table shows 62,000 or so clones, with 80% occurring only once. Prior to sequencing, the ViraFEST assay stimulated PBMC with viral peptide pools, which expanded the antigen-specific CD4+ T cells. A roughly 10-day culture period preceded the isolation of CD4+ T cells. Recipients of the vaccine had no prior SARS-CoV-2 infection and negative nucleocapsid antibodies. Cultures of fewer than 2.5 million PBMC per well contained approximately 9.6 IU/ml IL-2 plus 10 ug/ml peptides. The receptor was isolated from a human donor who received a COVID-19 vaccine. Specimen: CD4+ T cells from PBMCs cultured with SARS-CoV-2 spike peptides, collected before COVID-19 vaccination. The chain couples TRBV11-3 to TRBJ2-1; TRBD1 matches at 8 bases. The CDR3 loop is CASSGGQGNYNEQFF. CDR3 DNA: TGTGCCAGCAGCGGTGGACAGGGAAACTACAATGAGCAGTTCTTC. Full variable domain (rest looked up from reference TRBV11-3 and TRBJ2-1): EAGVVQSPRYKIIEKKQPVAFWCNPISGHNTLYWYLQNLGQGPELLIRYENEEAVDDSQLPKDRFSAERLKGVDSTLKIQPAELGDSAVYLCASSGGQGNYNEQFFGPGTRLTVL.